A selection of T cell receptor beta chains follows, all from one sample in a study of cytomegalovirus exposure and HLA in healthy donors. Profiled with immunoSEQ multiplex PCR; TCRdb holds only in-frame clones, not every one. This table has tens of thousands of clones, over 55% appearing once. Sequenced sample: PBMCs. The receptors shown here come from a woman aged 50 to 60 in good health and CMV-seropositive. CDR3s include the opening cysteine and the closing phenylalanine or tryptophan. A D gene is named only where the DNA matches it firmly. Clone size, where shown, is once, few, many, or a class for clones that have expanded.

clone size: .; J gene: TRBJ2-1; CDR3 length: 16; D gene: TRBD1; V gene: TRBV18; CDR3 protein: CASSLGQGPSYNEQFF; CDR3 DNA: TGTGCCAGCTCACTAGGACAGGGGCCCTCCTACAATGAGCAGTTCTTC
clone size: .; J gene: TRBJ2-7; CDR3 length: 13; D gene: .; V gene: TRBV27; CDR3 protein: CASSFSGQSEQYF; CDR3 DNA: TGTGCCAGCAGTTTCTCAGGACAGTCCGAGCAGTACTTC
clone size: few; J gene: TRBJ2-3; CDR3 length: 16; D gene: TRBD2; V gene: TRBV5-1; CDR3 protein: CASSLVSGGLTDTQYF; CDR3 DNA: TGCGCCAGCAGCTTGGTTAGCGGGGGACTGACAGATACGCAGTATTTT
clone size: few; J gene: TRBJ1-2; CDR3 length: 14; D gene: .; V gene: TRBV11-2; CDR3 protein: CASSFTGTIYGYTF; CDR3 DNA: TGTGCCAGCAGCTTTACCGGGACAATCTATGGCTACACCTTC
clone size: .; J gene: TRBJ1-4; CDR3 length: 13; D gene: .; V gene: TRBV29-1; CDR3 protein: CSVVLSGSEKLFF; CDR3 DNA: TGCAGCGTTGTTTTGTCAGGGTCGGAAAAACTGTTTTTT
clone size: .; J gene: TRBJ1-1; CDR3 length: 15; D gene: TRBD1; V gene: TRBV5-4; CDR3 protein: CASSSGTGDGTEAFF; CDR3 DNA: TGTGCCAGCAGCTCAGGGACAGGCGACGGGACTGAAGCTTTCTTT
clone size: .; J gene: TRBJ2-7; CDR3 length: 14; D gene: TRBD1; V gene: TRBV30; CDR3 protein: CAWTPTGWAYEQYF; CDR3 DNA: TGTGCCTGGACCCCGACAGGGTGGGCCTACGAGCAGTACTTC
clone size: few; J gene: TRBJ2-5; CDR3 length: 17; D gene: .; V gene: TRBV27; CDR3 protein: CASSPLDGGESQETQYF; CDR3 DNA: TGTGCCAGCAGTCCCTTGGACGGAGGTGAAAGTCAAGAGACCCAGTACTTC
clone size: few; J gene: TRBJ2-1; CDR3 length: 14; D gene: .; V gene: TRBV5-1; CDR3 protein: CASSLGQVYNEQFF; CDR3 DNA: TGCGCCAGCAGCTTGGGACAGGTCTACAATGAGCAGTTCTTC
clone size: few; J gene: TRBJ1-1; CDR3 length: 14; D gene: .; V gene: TRBV28; CDR3 protein: CASRTPQGTGEAFF; CDR3 DNA: TGTGCCAGCAGAACCCCACAGGGAACTGGGGAAGCTTTCTTT
clone size: .; J gene: TRBJ1-2; CDR3 length: 16; D gene: TRBD1; V gene: TRBV5-5; CDR3 protein: CASSLSSSGGRYGYTF; CDR3 DNA: TGTGCCAGCAGCTTGTCGAGCTCAGGGGGTAGATATGGCTACACCTTC
clone size: few; J gene: TRBJ2-3; CDR3 length: 18; D gene: TRBD2; V gene: TRBV2; CDR3 protein: CASSEAAGAVISTDTQYF; CDR3 DNA: TGTGCCAGCAGTGAAGCAGCGGGGGCCGTAATAAGCACAGATACGCAGTATTTT
clone size: .; J gene: TRBJ2-3; CDR3 length: 15; D gene: .; V gene: TRBV30; CDR3 protein: CAWSVVRGQTDTQYF; CDR3 DNA: TGTGCCTGGAGTGTAGTGCGGGGGCAGACAGATACGCAGTATTTT
clone size: many; J gene: TRBJ2-7; CDR3 length: 16; D gene: .; V gene: TRBV7-2; CDR3 protein: CASSLPGTLYSYEQYF; CDR3 DNA: TGTGCCAGCAGCTTACCCGGGACATTATACTCCTACGAGCAGTACTTC
clone size: once; J gene: TRBJ2-4; CDR3 length: 16; D gene: .; V gene: TRBV5-1; CDR3 protein: CASSLGTLGTKNIQYF; CDR3 DNA: TGCGCCAGCAGCCTAGGGACTCTTGGGACCAAAAACATTCAGTACTTC
clone size: .; J gene: TRBJ2-3; CDR3 length: 13; D gene: TRBD2; V gene: TRBV7-6; CDR3 protein: CASKRGGTDTQYF; CDR3 DNA: TGTGCCAGCAAGCGGGGGGGGACAGATACGCAGTATTTT
clone size: once; J gene: TRBJ1-1; CDR3 length: 12; D gene: TRBD1; V gene: TRBV7-9; CDR3 protein: CASSGDRGKAFF; CDR3 DNA: TGTGCCAGCAGTGGGGACAGGGGTAAAGCTTTCTTT
clone size: once; J gene: TRBJ1-2; CDR3 length: 15; D gene: .; V gene: TRBV5-1; CDR3 protein: CASSLDAGTNYGYTF; CDR3 DNA: TGCGCCAGCAGCTTGGATGCGGGAACTAACTATGGCTACACCTTC
clone size: .; J gene: TRBJ1-2; CDR3 length: 15; D gene: .; V gene: TRBV30; CDR3 protein: CAWSVGSWNNYGYTF; CDR3 DNA: TGTGCCTGGAGTGTCGGGAGTTGGAATAACTATGGCTACACCTTC
clone size: .; J gene: TRBJ2-1; CDR3 length: 14; D gene: TRBD2; V gene: TRBV6-1; CDR3 protein: CASSEAGLVNEQFF; CDR3 DNA: TGTGCCAGCAGTGAAGCAGGACTAGTCAATGAGCAGTTCTTC
clone size: .; J gene: TRBJ1-4; CDR3 length: 14; D gene: TRBD1; V gene: TRBV5-1; CDR3 protein: CASSPGTGGEKLFF; CDR3 DNA: TGCGCCAGCAGCCCCGGGACAGGAGGGGAAAAACTGTTTTTT
clone size: .; J gene: TRBJ2-2; CDR3 length: 14; D gene: TRBD1; V gene: TRBV5-6; CDR3 protein: CASSFGTGSGELFF; CDR3 DNA: TGTGCCAGCAGCTTCGGGACAGGGTCCGGGGAGCTGTTTTTT
clone size: .; J gene: TRBJ1-2; CDR3 length: 15; D gene: TRBD1; V gene: TRBV4-3; CDR3 protein: CASSQDRTGGSGYTF; CDR3 DNA: TGCGCCAGCAGCCAAGACCGGACAGGGGGCTCTGGCTACACCTTC
clone size: .; J gene: TRBJ1-1; CDR3 length: 15; D gene: TRBD1; V gene: TRBV28; CDR3 protein: CASSPGGTGKVEAFF; CDR3 DNA: TGTGCCAGCAGCCCGGGGGGGACAGGGAAGGTTGAAGCTTTCTTT
clone size: .; J gene: TRBJ2-7; CDR3 length: 16; D gene: TRBD1; V gene: TRBV23-1; CDR3 protein: CASNPPPPGQGGEQYF; CDR3 DNA: TGCGCCAGCAACCCGCCTCCTCCGGGACAGGGAGGAGAGCAGTACTTC
clone size: .; J gene: TRBJ2-3; CDR3 length: 14; D gene: TRBD1; V gene: TRBV7-3; CDR3 protein: CASSSGQYTDTQYF; CDR3 DNA: TGTGCCAGCAGCTCGGGACAGTACACAGATACGCAGTATTTT
clone size: .; J gene: TRBJ1-3; CDR3 length: 15; D gene: TRBD1; V gene: TRBV28; CDR3 protein: CASRPGTGGRNTIYF; CDR3 DNA: TGTGCCAGCAGACCCGGGACAGGGGGCAGAAACACCATATATTTT
clone size: .; J gene: TRBJ1-3; CDR3 length: 14; D gene: .; V gene: TRBV30; CDR3 protein: CAWSVMGAGNTIYF; CDR3 DNA: TGTGCCTGGAGTGTAATGGGAGCTGGAAACACCATATATTTT
clone size: .; J gene: TRBJ2-5; CDR3 length: 15; D gene: TRBD2; V gene: TRBV4-3; CDR3 protein: CASSQEGGVGETQYF; CDR3 DNA: TGCGCCAGCAGCCAAGAGGGGGGGGTGGGAGAGACCCAGTACTTC
clone size: .; J gene: TRBJ1-6; CDR3 length: 13; D gene: .; V gene: TRBV6-5; CDR3 protein: CASSPGENSPLHF; CDR3 DNA: TGTGCCAGCAGTCCGGGTGAGAATTCACCCCTCCACTTT
clone size: .; J gene: TRBJ2-7; CDR3 length: 14; D gene: TRBD2; V gene: TRBV29-1; CDR3 protein: CSVSGDLLSYEQYF; CDR3 DNA: TGCAGCGTGAGCGGGGACCTTCTTTCATACGAGCAGTACTTC
clone size: few; J gene: TRBJ2-7; CDR3 length: 17; D gene: .; V gene: TRBV7-2; CDR3 protein: CASSLSYSVKGSYEQYF; CDR3 DNA: TGTGCCAGCAGCTTATCCTACTCCGTCAAAGGGAGCTACGAGCAGTACTTC
clone size: .; J gene: TRBJ1-2; CDR3 length: 17; D gene: TRBD1; V gene: TRBV4-2; CDR3 protein: CASSQDLVGQGNYGYTF; CDR3 DNA: TGTGCCAGCAGCCAAGATCTAGTAGGACAGGGTAACTATGGCTACACCTTC
clone size: .; J gene: TRBJ2-5; CDR3 length: 15; D gene: .; V gene: TRBV29-1; CDR3 protein: CSVEDFGKNSGAQYF; CDR3 DNA: TGCAGCGTTGAAGATTTCGGGAAAAATAGCGGAGCCCAGTACTTC
clone size: .; J gene: TRBJ2-7; CDR3 length: 14; D gene: .; V gene: TRBV13; CDR3 protein: CASSLGTNSYEQYF; CDR3 DNA: TGTGCCAGCAGCTTAGGGACTAACTCCTACGAGCAGTACTTC
clone size: .; J gene: TRBJ1-2; CDR3 length: 14; D gene: .; V gene: TRBV2; CDR3 protein: CASRDSRVPSGYTF; CDR3 DNA: TGTGCCAGCAGAGATTCCAGGGTTCCGAGTGGCTACACCTTC
clone size: .; J gene: TRBJ2-2; CDR3 length: 17; D gene: TRBD2; V gene: TRBV10-3; CDR3 protein: CAISKKTSGGASGELFF; CDR3 DNA: TGTGCCATCAGCAAGAAGACTAGCGGGGGGGCCTCCGGGGAGCTGTTTTTT
clone size: .; J gene: TRBJ2-2; CDR3 length: 13; D gene: .; V gene: TRBV6-6; CDR3 protein: CASRRGVTGELFF; CDR3 DNA: TGTGCCAGCAGAAGGGGTGTTACCGGGGAGCTGTTTTTT
clone size: .; J gene: TRBJ1-1; CDR3 length: 14; D gene: TRBD1; V gene: TRBV6-1; CDR3 protein: CASIAGGTDTEAFF; CDR3 DNA: TGTGCCAGCATTGCAGGGGGCACGGACACTGAAGCTTTCTTT
clone size: .; J gene: TRBJ1-2; CDR3 length: 15; D gene: .; V gene: TRBV6-5; CDR3 protein: CASSYHSTGFYGYTF; CDR3 DNA: TGTGCCAGCAGTTATCATAGTACAGGGTTCTATGGCTACACCTTC
clone size: .; J gene: TRBJ1-2; CDR3 length: 10; D gene: .; V gene: TRBV6-1; CDR3 protein: CASRADGYTF; CDR3 DNA: TGTGCCAGCAGGGCGGATGGCTACACCTTC
clone size: .; J gene: TRBJ1-5; CDR3 length: 15; D gene: .; V gene: TRBV6-5; CDR3 protein: CASSRGGESNQPQHF; CDR3 DNA: TGTGCCAGCAGTAGGGGGGGGGAAAGCAATCAGCCCCAGCATTTT
clone size: .; J gene: TRBJ1-1; CDR3 length: 14; D gene: .; V gene: TRBV27; CDR3 protein: CASSFTQWNTEAFF; CDR3 DNA: TGTGCCAGCAGTTTTACCCAGTGGAACACTGAAGCTTTCTTT
clone size: .; J gene: TRBJ2-1; CDR3 length: 15; D gene: .; V gene: TRBV28; CDR3 protein: CASFEVGGSYNEQFF; CDR3 DNA: TGTGCCAGCTTCGAGGTGGGTGGCTCCTACAATGAGCAGTTCTTC
clone size: .; J gene: TRBJ2-1; CDR3 length: 13; D gene: TRBD2; V gene: TRBV7-7; CDR3 protein: CASSPGTSGEQFF; CDR3 DNA: TGTGCCAGCAGCCCAGGGACTAGCGGTGAGCAGTTCTTC
clone size: .; J gene: TRBJ1-1; CDR3 length: 10; D gene: .; V gene: TRBV7-9; CDR3 protein: CASSPDEAFF; CDR3 DNA: TGTGCCAGCAGCCCAGATGAAGCTTTCTTT
clone size: .; J gene: TRBJ2-6; CDR3 length: 15; D gene: .; V gene: TRBV11-2; CDR3 protein: CASSLQGSGANVLTF; CDR3 DNA: TGTGCCAGCAGCTTGCAGGGCTCTGGGGCCAACGTCCTGACTTTC